Shown below are 32 T cell receptor beta chains from a single sample sequenced in a study of graft-versus-host responses after intestinal transplantation. These receptors are not linked to any known antigen. The table came from immunoSEQ multiplex PCR; TCRdb's copy has only in-frame clones and leaves some out. The sample records about 88,000 clones, 80% to 95% being singletons. Sample: unstimulated CD4+ T cells sorted from spleen or lymph node cells, taken before transplant. These receptors came from a human donor who was the organ donor for an intestinal transplant.

The chain carries TRBV14 and TRBJ2-7, with D hard to call. Germline V lookup: CDR1 SGHDN, CDR2 FVKESK. Trimming shortened V by 4 bases and J by 5 bases, and 21 bases separated the two germline ends. The CDR3 has 16 amino acids. The chain's CDR3 is CASSPILSGLPNEQYF. The CDR3 nucleotides read TGTGCCAGCAGCCCCATTCTAAGTGGGCTTCCAAACGAGCAGTACTTC.

This clone has just one count. The V gene is TRBV5-4, the J gene TRBJ1-2, with a weak D call TRBD1 (6 bases). The CDR3 covers 14 residues. The germline V and J ends were trimmed by 4 bases and 3 bases, with 13 bases remaining between them. Germline V CDR1 and CDR2: SGHNT, YYREEE (reference sequence). The CDR3 region has the DNA TGTGCCAGCAGCCCCCAGACAGGTTACTATGGCTACACCTTC. Amino acid sequence: CASSPQTGYYGYTF.

The chain employs TRBV25-1 and TRBJ2-5, with TRBD2 matching 8 bases. This CDR3 is built from 15 residues. The trim removed 2 bases at V and 3 bases at J, leaving 5 bases unmatched. Germline V lookup: CDR1 MGHDK, CDR2 SYGVNS. The CDR3 DNA reads as TGTGCCAGCAGTGAACTGGGACTAGGGAAAGAGACCCAGTACTTC. Encoded protein: CASSELGLGKETQYF.

This clone was observed once. The chain combines TRBV10-1 with TRBJ2-7; maybe TRBD2 (6 bases). From germline, CDR1 is WNHNN and CDR2 SYGVQD (reference sequence). V was shortened by 6 bases and J by 3 bases, with 12 bases between the two germline ends. The CDR3 extends over 13 amino acids. The CDR3 region has the DNA TGCGCCAGCAGAAAAGGGACTGGCTACGAGCAGTACTTC. This codes for CASRKGTGYEQYF.

The chain has TRBV6-5 and TRBJ1-3; tentatively, D is TRBD1 (5 bases). The CDR3 totals 16 residues. From germline, CDR1 is MNHEY and CDR2 SVGAGI. V lost 2 bases to trimming and J lost 0 bases, with 11 bases between them. CDR3 sequence (DNA): TGTGCCAGCAGTTACCACTCTCAGGGCTCTGGAAACACCATATATTTT. Translating gives CASSYHSQGSGNTIYF.

CDR3 DNA sequence: TGTGCCAGCTCAATGACGGAGGGCGAAAAACTGTTTTTT. Protein sequence: CASSMTEGEKLFF. The V call is TRBV18, the J call TRBJ1-4; no clear D. The CDR3 contains 13 residues. Trimming removed 5 bases at V and 8 bases at J, with 12 bases between. Germline CDR1 reads KGHSH; CDR2 reads LQKENI.

J is TRBJ2-1 and V is TRBV6-6; D is perhaps TRBD1 (5 bases). This CDR3 comprises 16 residues. CDR1 is MNHNY, CDR2 SVGAGI, per germline (reference sequence). V shed 5 bases and J shed 2 bases, with 16 bases lying between them. The CDR3 reads CASSTDSRNPYNEQFF. CDR3 DNA sequence: TGTGCCAGCAGTACAGACAGCCGTAATCCCTACAATGAGCAGTTCTTC.

This rearrangement joins TRBV7-9 to TRBJ1-2, with 11 bases fitting TRBD1. Germline V CDR1 and CDR2: SEHNR, FQNEAQ (reference sequence). The CDR3 loop spans 14 amino acids. The V segment lost 5 bases and the J segment 3 bases; nucleotides outside the gene matches: 2. The CDR3 DNA reads TGTGCCAGCAGCATGGGACAGGGGGACTATGGCTACACCTTC. It is translated as CASSMGQGDYGYTF.

The genes are TRBV19 and TRBJ2-6; D perhaps matches TRBD2 (7 bases). Trimming cost V 1 base and J 0 bases, with 10 bases left between them. Germline CDR1 and CDR2: LNHDA and SQIVND (reference sequence). The CDR3 sequence is 17 residues long. The CDR3: CASSIVGGPSGANVLTF. CDR3 sequence (DNA): TGTGCCAGTAGTATAGTGGGGGGGCCCTCTGGGGCCAACGTCCTGACTTTC. The variable domain in full, with the rest retrieved from reference TRBV19 and TRBJ2-6, is DGGITQSPKYLFRKEGQNVTLSCEQNLNHDAMYWYRQDPGQGLRLIYYSQIVNDFQKGDIAEGYSVSREKKESFPLTVTSAQKNPTAFYLCASSIVGGPSGANVLTFGAGSRLTVL.

This clone has a single count. This rearrangement joins TRBV6-6 to TRBJ2-1; a weak D match, TRBD1 (6 bases). Trimming stripped 1 base from V and 8 bases from J, with 12 bases between. Germline CDR1 reads MNHNY; CDR2 reads SVGAGI (reference sequence). This CDR3 has 14 residues. CDR3 residues: CASSYLTGLYEQFF. The CDR3 DNA reads as TGTGCCAGCAGTTACTTGACAGGTTTGTATGAGCAGTTCTTC.

The rearrangement joins TRBV30 to TRBJ1-2; 7 bases agree with TRBD1. V shed 5 bases and J 4 bases; nucleotides not matched to a gene: 13. Germline CDR1 is GTSNPN and CDR2 is SVGIG (reference sequence). The CDR3 covers 15 residues. This chain's CDR3 is CAWSNRAGGSYGYTF. The CDR3 coding sequence is TGTGCCTGGTCCAACCGGGCAGGGGGGTCCTATGGCTACACCTTC.

The chain joins TRBV28 to TRBJ1-4; D is ambiguous. Germline values: CDR1 MDHEN, CDR2 SYDVKM. V was cut by 1 base and J by 5 bases, with 8 bases left in between. CDR3 length equals 14 residues. DNA of the CDR3: TGTGCCAGCAGTTTATCCGGCGGAAATGAAAAACTGTTTTTT. Translation: CASSLSGGNEKLFF.

The rearrangement uses TRBV11-2 and TRBJ1-4, with 10 bases lining up with TRBD1. J gave up 8 bases and V 5 bases, and 11 bases lay outside the gene matches. CDR1 is SGHAT, CDR2 FQNNGV, per germline. CDR3 length: 16 residues. This CDR3 reads CASSPGDRGLREKLFF. As DNA, the CDR3 is TGTGCCAGCAGCCCGGGGGACAGGGGACTTAGGGAAAAACTGTTTTTT.

This clone was picked up a small number of times. The chain uses TRBV6-5 and TRBJ1-3; a weak D match, TRBD1 (5 bases). CDR1 is MNHEY, CDR2 SVGAGI, per germline. This CDR3 is 16 amino acids long. The germline V and J ends were trimmed by 2 bases and 0 bases, with 11 bases remaining between them. CDR3 coding DNA: TGTGCCAGCAGTTACCCTCCAGGGATCTCTGGAAACACCATATATTTT. It is translated as CASSYPPGISGNTIYF.

For the CDR3, the DNA is TGTGCCAGCAGTCTCCGACTAGCGTTCACCGGGGAGCTGTTTTTT. It codes for CASSLRLAFTGELFF. V is TRBV2 and J is TRBJ2-2; TRBD2 aligns across 8 bases. The V and J ends lost 5 bases and 4 bases, in that order; junction bases with no gene match: 6. In germline, CDR1 is SNHLY, CDR2 FYNNEI. The CDR3 has 15 residues.

The chain has TRBV28 and TRBJ1-2, with D perhaps matching TRBD1 (6 bases). Trimming pared 6 bases from V and 2 bases from J, leaving 22 bases between. CDR1 is MDHEN and CDR2 is SYDVKM in the germline V gene. The CDR3 contains 17 residues. This CDR3 reads CASRGGMGPSGNYGYTF. CDR3 nucleotide sequence: TGTGCCAGCAGAGGGGGAATGGGGCCCTCGGGAAACTATGGCTACACCTTC.

V and J are TRBV10-3 and TRBJ2-1, with unresolved D. The CDR3 totals 13 residues. The ends were cut back, 7 bases at V and 3 bases at J, with 10 bases in the middle. CDR1 is ENHRY, CDR2 SYGVKD, per germline. CDR3 protein: CAITWRLYNEQFF. Written as DNA, the CDR3 is TGTGCCATCACTTGGCGGCTCTACAATGAGCAGTTCTTC.

The chain links TRBV7-6 to TRBJ1-5; D may be TRBD1 (6 bases). With 7 bases removed from V and 4 bases from J, the gap between germline ends came to 17 bases. Per germline, CDR1 SGHVS and CDR2 FNYEAQ. This CDR3 is 15 amino acids long. This CDR3 reads CASTKLQGTNQPQHF. CDR3 coding DNA: TGTGCCAGCACCAAACTACAGGGAACGAATCAGCCCCAGCATTTT. The variable domain in full, completed from reference TRBV7-6 and TRBJ1-5, reads GAGVSQSPRYKVTKRGQDVALRCDPISGHVSLYWYRQALGQGPEFLTYFNYEAQQDKSGLPNDRFSAERPEGSISTLTIQRTEQRDSAMYRCASTKLQGTNQPQHFGDGTRLSIL.

V usage is TRBV7-6 and J usage is TRBJ1-6; no reliable D call. CDR1 is SGHVS, CDR2 FNYEAQ, per germline. V lost 0 bases and J lost 5, with 5 bases in between. The CDR3 has 14 amino acids. For the CDR3, the DNA is TGTGCCAGCAGCTTAGCGGGAGATAATTCACCCCTCCACTTT. Protein sequence: CASSLAGDNSPLHF.

V and J are TRBV19 and TRBJ2-1; 8 bases agree with TRBD1. The germline V gene encodes CDR1 LNHDA and CDR2 SQIVND (reference sequence). The CDR3 extends over 12 amino acids. Trimming cost V 5 bases and J 13 bases; bases outside gene matches: 7. The DNA of the CDR3 is TGTGCCAGTAGTCATCAGGGGGCGGGTCAGTTCTTC. Protein: CASSHQGAGQFF.

The rearrangement uses TRBV25-1 and TRBJ1-2; 8 bases align to TRBD1. The germline CDR1 and CDR2 sequences are MGHDK and SYGVNS. The J segment lost 7 bases and the V segment lost 8 bases, leaving 9 bases of the junction unmatched. The length of the CDR3 is 13 residues. The CDR3 bases are TGTGCCAGCTCTCGGACAGGGACGGGTGGCTACACCTTC. It encodes CASSRTGTGGYTF.

The chain couples TRBV30 to TRBJ1-3, with D perhaps TRBD1 (6 bases). V shed 2 bases and J shed 3 bases, with 14 bases lying between them. Looked up from germline, CDR1 is GTSNPN and CDR2 is SVGIG (reference sequence). The CDR3 sequence is 15 residues long. The CDR3 bases are TGTGCCTGGAGTCACTCAGGGGAGATTGGAAACACCATATATTTT. Amino acids: CAWSHSGEIGNTIYF.

The chain combines TRBV7-9 with TRBJ1-1; 10 bases agree with TRBD1. Germline-derived CDR1 and CDR2 are SEHNR and FQNEAQ (reference sequence). This CDR3 has 17 residues. The CDR3 nucleotides read TGTGCTGTGCCTCTAGCGGGACAGGGGAGTAGGGACACTGAAGCTTTCTTT. It is translated as CAVPLAGQGSRDTEAFF.

The chain combines TRBV5-4 with TRBJ2-3; 10 bases line up with TRBD2. The germline V gene encodes CDR1 SGHNT and CDR2 YYREEE (reference sequence). Trimming at V came to 4 bases and at J to 3 bases, leaving 14 bases not matched to a gene. The CDR3 covers 18 residues. The CDR3 here is CASSLPGGSGRITDTQYF. The CDR3 nucleotides are TGTGCCAGCAGCCTACCGGGGGGTAGCGGGAGGATAACAGATACGCAGTATTTT.

The chain is built from TRBV11-2 and TRBJ1-2, with D possibly matching TRBD1 (5 bases). The CDR3 covers 14 residues. Between the trimmed V and J ends, which lost 1 base and 1 base, there was a span of 7 bases. The V gene's germline CDR1 is SGHAT and CDR2 FQNNGV. The DNA of the CDR3 is TGTGCCAGCAGCTTAGCCCAGGGTAACTATGGCTACACCTTC. Encoded protein: CASSLAQGNYGYTF.

The chain has TRBV19 and TRBJ1-2, with 10 positions matching TRBD1. The CDR3 extends over 14 amino acids. Germline CDR1 reads LNHDA; CDR2 reads SQIVND (reference sequence). Trimming removed 3 bases from V and 5 bases from J; junction bases left unmatched: 3. The CDR3 protein is CASSMGQGTYGYTF. The CDR3 DNA follows: TGTGCCAGTAGTATGGGACAGGGGACTTATGGCTACACCTTC.

The rearrangement joins TRBV27 to TRBJ2-7; 10 positions match TRBD2. The CDR3 consists of 14 residues. Germline V gives CDR1 MNHEY, CDR2 SMNVEV (reference sequence). V lost 2 bases and J lost 7; bases outside the gene matches: 5. The CDR3 loop reads CASSLTSGKGEQYF. The DNA of the CDR3 is TGTGCCAGCAGTTTAACTAGCGGGAAGGGGGAGCAGTACTTC.

The J gene is TRBJ2-1, the V gene TRBV6-1, with D possibly being TRBD2 (7 bases). The CDR3 is made up of 11 amino acids. The germline V gene encodes CDR1 MNHNS and CDR2 SASEGT. Trimming removed 2 bases from V and 15 bases from J, with 11 bases in between. The CDR3 protein is CASSERGGPFF. DNA of the CDR3: TGTGCCAGCAGTGAAAGGGGGGGACCGTTCTTC.

J is TRBJ1-6 and V is TRBV29-1; D perhaps matches TRBD1 (6 bases). The CDR3 spans 14 residues. V shed 3 bases and J shed 5 bases, with 11 bases lying between them. CDR1 SQVTM and CDR2 ANQGSEA come from the germline V gene. The CDR3 loop is CSVDRGTHNSPLHF. The CDR3 DNA reads as TGCAGCGTTGACAGGGGAACCCATAATTCACCCCTCCACTTT.

The CDR3 DNA is TGTGCCAGCAGCTTGGGGATTAGCGGGAGGACAGATACGCAGTATTTT. Its protein product is CASSLGISGRTDTQYF. J is TRBJ2-3 and V is TRBV5-4; 10 positions match TRBD2. This CDR3 has 16 residues. From germline, CDR1 is SGHNT and CDR2 YYREEE (reference sequence). The junction had 4 bases not matched to a gene; V was cut back by 0 bases and J by 3 bases.

This clone has only one observation. The V and J genes are TRBV11-3 and TRBJ2-3, with 7 bases matching TRBD1. The CDR3 loop spans 17 amino acids. Per the germline V gene, CDR1 is SGHNT and CDR2 is YENEEA. V dropped 3 bases and J dropped 0; count of bases not matched to a gene: 9. The CDR3 reads CASSFDRERTSTDTQYF. The CDR3 bases are TGTGCCAGCAGCTTTGACAGGGAAAGGACTAGCACAGATACGCAGTATTTT.

The chain couples TRBV6-1 to TRBJ2-7; no definite D call. The CDR3 has 14 residues. V lost 6 bases and J lost 0, with 12 bases in between. Germline V gene sequence: CDR1 MNHNS, CDR2 SASEGT. In nucleotides, the CDR3 is TGTGCCAGCAGGGTTATTCCGAGCTCCTACGAGCAGTACTTC. Its protein product is CASRVIPSSYEQYF.